The clone carrying this TCR beta chain was detected only once. Its specificity is unknown. Sample barcodes and UMIs were carried by the TCR alpha and TCR beta cDNA libraries that 5'RACE generated with constant-segment primers. MiXCR, applied by TCRdb to the 5' RACE reads, yields one record per CDR3 protein. The data contain fewer than 95,000 distinct CDR3 sequences, about 16% of them singletons. This CDR3 spans 12 amino acids. Germline V lookup: CDR1 LNHNV, CDR2 YYDKDF (reference sequence). Trimming shortened V by 1 base and J by 7 bases, and 5 bases separated the two germline ends. This sample was taken from a study of T-cell memory formation after mild COVID-19. Study summary: Largely, TCR clusters stayed within a single donor.

General study points: Contracting CD4+ clones were located mainly in CM and EM, and CD8+ clones in EMRA.

Sequencing was performed on PBMCs or a T cell subset sorted from them (not recorded which). The chain is built from TRBV15 and TRBJ2-1; no clear D gene. This TCR was sampled from a man aged 18 to 30 who had mild COVID-19 (a few samples of this study predate the infection). Cell type and time point are not known. The CDR3 DNA sequence: TGTGCCACCAGCAGAGTGGCGAATGAGCAGTTCTTC. It encodes CATSRVANEQFF.